This T cell receptor (beta chain) was captured in a study of regulatory T cells in long-lasting Graves disease. Indicated time point: newly diagnosed GD, antithyroid drugs for less than 3 months. The TCR library was made from RNA extracted from PBMCs. TCR beta libraries were built with iRepertoire HTBI primers and Arm-PCR of CDR3 regions. One entry per CDR3 protein results from TCRdb running MiXCR on the multiplex PCR reads. The repertoire consists of around 450,000 distinct CDR3 sequences, with approximately 15% occurring once and the leading ten covering 16%. This CDR3 comprises 14 residues. Germline V gene sequence: CDR1 DFQATT, CDR2 SNEGSKA (reference sequence). V lost 5 bases and J lost 5, with 18 bases in between. This same sample was also part of a study on T cells in Graves' hyperthyroidism and ophthalmopathy. That report adds: Clinical symptoms, serum thyroxine, TRAb, thyroid ultrasound and orbital computed tomography informed diagnoses. Progression to ophthalmopathy was predicted a median of approximately 6.4 months early.

The starting material was peripheral blood mononuclear cells (PBMCs), obtained at new diagnosis, from a patient treated with antithyroid drugs. The TCR was taken from a woman in her twenties or thirties with Graves disease. This chain joins TRBV20-1 and TRBJ2-5, with D uncertain. CDR3 bases: TGCAGTGCTCGTCCGGGCCATCCTAGGGAGACCCAGTACTTC. Its protein product is CSARPGHPRETQYF.